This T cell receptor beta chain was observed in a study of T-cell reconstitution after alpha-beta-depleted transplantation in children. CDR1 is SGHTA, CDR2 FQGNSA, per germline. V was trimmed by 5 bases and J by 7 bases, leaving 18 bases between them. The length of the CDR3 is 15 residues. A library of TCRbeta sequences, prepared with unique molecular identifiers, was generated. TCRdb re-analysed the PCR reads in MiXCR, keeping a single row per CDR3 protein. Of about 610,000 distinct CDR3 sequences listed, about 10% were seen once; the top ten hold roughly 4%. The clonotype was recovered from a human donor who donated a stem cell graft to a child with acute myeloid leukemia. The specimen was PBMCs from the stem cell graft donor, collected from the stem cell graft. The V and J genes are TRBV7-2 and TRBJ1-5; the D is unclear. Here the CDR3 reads CASSHQVLRGQPQHF. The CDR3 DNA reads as TGTGCCAGCAGCCACCAGGTGCTCCGCGGGCAGCCCCAGCATTTT.